This entry is about one T cell receptor (beta chain). This record belongs to a study of cytomegalovirus exposure and HLA in healthy donors. With 60 Vbeta and 13 Jbeta primers, the PCR was carried out. Repertoires were generated with immunoSEQ multiplex PCR, while TCRdb's copy carries only in-frame clones and drops some. Here the sample spans 160,000 or so clones, roughly four fifths being singletons. Trimming shortened V by 11 bases and J by 5 bases, and 13 bases separated the two germline ends. From germline, CDR1 is MNHNS and CDR2 SASEGT. CDR3 length equals 13 residues. The sample comprised PBMCs. The chain recombines TRBV6-1 with TRBJ1-6; a weak D match, TRBD1 (5 bases). This TCR came from a man aged 35 to 55 in good health and CMV-seronegative. The CDR3 coding sequence is TGTGCCGAGCGGGACTGGGATAATTCACCCCTCCACTTT. Its translation: CAERDWDNSPLHF.